The 8 T cell receptor beta chains given below trace back to one sample, sequenced in a study of shared clonotypes between healthy human individuals. Sequenced by immunoSEQ multiplex PCR; TCRdb stores in-frame clones only, minus some. This table has approximately 2,200,000 clones, roughly 91% appearing once. It was CD45RO-negative cells, positively selected for CCR7, that made up naive CD8 cells, with terminally differentiated effector memory CD45RA+ cells excluded. Sequences were obtained from naive CD8+ T cells from PBMCs. Receptor source: a man between 18 and 35 years old in good health. Some clones in this sample may be carry-over from other donors' samples.

The chain has TRBV6-1 and TRBJ2-5; 10 nucleotides align to TRBD1. The CDR3 runs to 15 residues. Per the germline V gene, CDR1 is MNHNS and CDR2 is SASEGT. V lost 8 bases, J lost 2 bases, and 8 bases stayed unmatched. The CDR3 spells CASRPGQGTQETQYF. The CDR3, as DNA: TGTGCCAGCCGCCCGGGACAGGGGACGCAAGAGACCCAGTACTTC.

This chain joins TRBV5-1 and TRBJ2-1; D gene ambiguous. Germline lookup yields CDR1 SGHRS and CDR2 YFSETQ. Trimming shortened V by 4 bases and J by 6 bases, and 11 bases separated the two germline ends. This CDR3 is built from 13 residues. CDR3 loop: CASSAGPPNEQFF. Written as DNA, the CDR3 is TGCGCCAGCAGCGCCGGACCTCCCAATGAGCAGTTCTTC.

J is TRBJ2-1 and V is TRBV9; 7 bases line up with TRBD2. This CDR3 has 17 amino acids. Germline CDR1 SGDLS, CDR2 YYNGEE. V shed 2 bases and J 0 bases; nucleotides not matched to a gene: 8. The CDR3 region is CASSVRGDHGSYNEQFF. CDR3 sequence (DNA): TGTGCCAGCAGCGTTCGGGGGGACCATGGCTCCTACAATGAGCAGTTCTTC.

The V call is TRBV21-1, the J call TRBJ1-5; the table calls TRBD1, which could not be checked here. TRBV21-1 is listed as a pseudogene. This CDR3 region has 15 residues. CDR3 DNA sequence: TGTGCCAGCAGCACGGACAGGGCCAGGGATCAGCCCCAGCATTTT. Amino acid sequence: CASSTDRARDQPQHF.

This chain links TRBV27 with TRBJ2-6; D is uncertain. The V end was cut by 5 bases, the J end by 6 bases, with 5 bases between. The germline gives CDR1 MNHEY, CDR2 SMNVEV (reference sequence). The CDR3 runs to 12 residues. The CDR3 loop reads CASSGEANVLTF. As DNA, the CDR3 is TGTGCCAGCAGTGGTGAGGCCAACGTCCTGACTTTC.

The chain is built from TRBV19 and TRBJ1-4; 11 bases line up with TRBD1. V shed 9 bases, J shed 8 bases, and the junction held 5 bases outside the gene matches. Germline CDR1 and CDR2: LNHDA and SQIVND (reference sequence). The CDR3 runs 13 residues. This chain's CDR3 is CASRGQGDEKLFF. The CDR3 DNA reads as TGTGCCAGCAGGGGACAGGGGGACGAAAAACTGTTTTTT.

The chain is built from TRBV5-1 and TRBJ2-1; D unclear. Trimming left V 0 bases short and J 0 bases short, with 13 bases between. CDR3 length: 17 amino acids. The germline CDR1 and CDR2 sequences are SGHRS and YFSETQ. CDR3 amino acids: CASSLEFPVASYNEQFF. The CDR3 DNA is TGCGCCAGCAGCTTGGAGTTCCCAGTAGCCTCCTACAATGAGCAGTTCTTC.

The rearrangement links TRBV7-2 to TRBJ1-2; D uncertain. Per germline, CDR1 SGHTA and CDR2 FQGNSA. The CDR3 is made up of 14 amino acids. Trimming pared 2 bases from V and 1 base from J, leaving 8 bases between. For the CDR3, the DNA is TGTGCCAGCAGCTTACCAGAGCTTAACTATGGCTACACCTTC. Translated: CASSLPELNYGYTF.